This T cell receptor beta chain was documented in a study of blood T cell repertoires in COVID-19. Overall study: Cohort 3 recovered donors had two negative PCRs, clearance, or symptom resolution.

As originally analysed: Using reference gene primer amplification, nucleated cell counts were estimated. Sequencing was performed with immunoSEQ multiplex PCR; in TCRdb, only in-frame clones are kept and a portion is missing. The D gene and trimming were derived from the DNA, and the V and J assignments and clone size from that table. Of about 170,000 clones listed, roughly 78% are singletons. Comment on this clone: Distinct nucleotide sequences in the sample also encode this CDR3.

The receptor was derived from a woman aged 70-85 years in a cohort exposed to, infected with or recovered from COVID-19 (not recorded which). Sequencing was performed on PBMCs or T cells enriched from blood (not recorded which).

CDR3 bases: TGTGCCAGCAGCTTGACAGGGGATCAGCCCCAGCATTTT. As protein: CASSLTGDQPQHF. This rearrangement joins TRBV12-3 or TRBV12-4 to TRBJ1-5, with TRBD1 identical over 8 bases. The CDR3 totals 13 residues. The ends lost 6 bases at V and 5 bases at J; junction bases unmatched: 3.